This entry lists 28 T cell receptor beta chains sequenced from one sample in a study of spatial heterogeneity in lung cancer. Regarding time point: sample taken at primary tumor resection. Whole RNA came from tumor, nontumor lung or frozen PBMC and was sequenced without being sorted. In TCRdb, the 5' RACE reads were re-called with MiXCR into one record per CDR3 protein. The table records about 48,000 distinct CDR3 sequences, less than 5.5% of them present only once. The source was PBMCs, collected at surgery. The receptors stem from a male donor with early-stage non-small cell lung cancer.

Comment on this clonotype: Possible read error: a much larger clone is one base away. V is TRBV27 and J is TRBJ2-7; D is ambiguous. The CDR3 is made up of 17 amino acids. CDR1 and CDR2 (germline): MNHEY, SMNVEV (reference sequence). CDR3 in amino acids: CASSFVSSLDRPYELYF. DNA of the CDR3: TGTGCCAGCAGTTTTGTCTCTAGTCTAGACCGCCCCTACGAGCTGTACTTC.

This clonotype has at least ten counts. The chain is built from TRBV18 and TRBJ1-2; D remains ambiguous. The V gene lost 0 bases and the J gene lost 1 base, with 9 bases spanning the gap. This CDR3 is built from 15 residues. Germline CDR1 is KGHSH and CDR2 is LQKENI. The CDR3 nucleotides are TGTGCCAGCTCACCACCGACGAGGAATAACTATGGCTACACCTTC. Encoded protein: CASSPPTRNNYGYTF.

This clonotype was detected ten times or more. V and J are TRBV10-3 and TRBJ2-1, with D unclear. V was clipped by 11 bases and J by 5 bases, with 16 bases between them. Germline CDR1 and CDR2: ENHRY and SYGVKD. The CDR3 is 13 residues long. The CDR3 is CAASRGTHNEQFF. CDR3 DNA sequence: TGTGCCGCCTCGAGAGGTACTCACAATGAGCAGTTCTTC.

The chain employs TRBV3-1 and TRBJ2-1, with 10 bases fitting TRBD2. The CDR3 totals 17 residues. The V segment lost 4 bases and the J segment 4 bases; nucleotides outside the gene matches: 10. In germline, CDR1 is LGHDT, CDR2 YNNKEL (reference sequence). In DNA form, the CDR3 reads TGTGCCAGCAGCCTGACCTCACTAGCGGGGTGGTACAATGAGCAGTTCTTC. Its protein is CASSLTSLAGWYNEQFF.

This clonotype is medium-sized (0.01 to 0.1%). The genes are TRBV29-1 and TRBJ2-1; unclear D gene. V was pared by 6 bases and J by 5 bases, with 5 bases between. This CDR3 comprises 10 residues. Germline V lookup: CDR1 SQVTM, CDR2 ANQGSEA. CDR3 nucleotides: TGCAGCGTGAACCACAATGAGCAGTTCTTC. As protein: CSVNHNEQFF.

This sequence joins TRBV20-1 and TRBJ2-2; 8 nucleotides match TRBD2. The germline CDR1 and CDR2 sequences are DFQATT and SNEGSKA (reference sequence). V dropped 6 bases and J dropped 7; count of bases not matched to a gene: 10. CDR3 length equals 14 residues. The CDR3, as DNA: TGCAGTGCGATAAGCGGGAGTATCGGCGGGGAGCTGTTTTTT. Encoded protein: CSAISGSIGGELFF.

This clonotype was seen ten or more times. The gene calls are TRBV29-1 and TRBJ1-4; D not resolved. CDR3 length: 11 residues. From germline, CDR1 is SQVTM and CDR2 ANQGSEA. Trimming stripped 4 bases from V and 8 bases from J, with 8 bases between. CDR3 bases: TGCAGCGTTGGGTCCGGGGAAAAACTGTTTTTT. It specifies CSVGSGEKLFF.

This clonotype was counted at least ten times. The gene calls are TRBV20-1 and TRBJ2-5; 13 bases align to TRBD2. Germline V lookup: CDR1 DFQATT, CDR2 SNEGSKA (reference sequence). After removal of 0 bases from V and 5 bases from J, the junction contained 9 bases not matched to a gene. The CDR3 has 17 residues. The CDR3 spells CSARDGLAGVSAETQYF. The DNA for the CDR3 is TGCAGTGCTAGAGACGGACTAGCGGGAGTTTCGGCGGAGACCCAGTACTTC.

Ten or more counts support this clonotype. As DNA, the CDR3 is TGTGCCAGCAGCTGGGACAGTCTCCATAACTATGGCTACACCTTC. Its protein is CASSWDSLHNYGYTF. This sequence joins TRBV13 and TRBJ1-2; 7 nucleotides line up with TRBD1. The CDR3 is 15 residues long. The germline V gene encodes CDR1 PRHDT and CDR2 FYEKMQ (reference sequence). Trimming cost V 4 bases and J 1 base; bases outside gene matches: 6.

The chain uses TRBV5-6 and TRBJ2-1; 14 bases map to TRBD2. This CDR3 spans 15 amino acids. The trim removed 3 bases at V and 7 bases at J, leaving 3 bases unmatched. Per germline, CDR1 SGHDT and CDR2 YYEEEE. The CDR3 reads CASSYGTSGGNEQFF. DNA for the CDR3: TGTGCCAGCAGCTACGGGACTAGCGGGGGTAATGAGCAGTTCTTC.

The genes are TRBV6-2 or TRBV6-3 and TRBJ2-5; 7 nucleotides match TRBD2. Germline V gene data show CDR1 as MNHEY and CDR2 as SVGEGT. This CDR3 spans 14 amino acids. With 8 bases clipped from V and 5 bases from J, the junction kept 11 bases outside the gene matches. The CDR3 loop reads CASEAGPEGETQYF. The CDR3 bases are TGTGCCAGCGAAGCGGGACCCGAGGGGGAGACCCAGTACTTC.

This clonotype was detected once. The CDR3 is CASSQHQGDPYGYTF. In DNA, the CDR3 is TGTGCCAGCAGCCAGCATCAGGGGGATCCTTATGGCTACACCTTC. V is TRBV3-1 and J is TRBJ1-2; 7 bases match TRBD1. The V gene's germline CDR1 is LGHDT and CDR2 YNNKEL (reference sequence). The CDR3 length is 15 residues. V gave up 3 bases and J gave up 5 bases; unmatched junction bases: 9.

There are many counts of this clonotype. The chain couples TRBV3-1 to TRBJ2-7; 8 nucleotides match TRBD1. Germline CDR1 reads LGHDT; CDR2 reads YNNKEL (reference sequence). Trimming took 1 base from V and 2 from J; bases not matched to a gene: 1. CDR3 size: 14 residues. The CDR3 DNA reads TGTGCCAGCAGCCAAGGGACAGGGACCTACGAGCAGTACTTC. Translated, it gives CASSQGTGTYEQYF.

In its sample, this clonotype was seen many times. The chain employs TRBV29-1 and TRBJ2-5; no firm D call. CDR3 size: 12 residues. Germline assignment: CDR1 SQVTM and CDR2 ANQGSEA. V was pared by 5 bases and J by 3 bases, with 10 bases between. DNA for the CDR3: TGCAGCGTTCGAAGGCCCGAAGAGACCCAGTACTTC. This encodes CSVRRPEETQYF.

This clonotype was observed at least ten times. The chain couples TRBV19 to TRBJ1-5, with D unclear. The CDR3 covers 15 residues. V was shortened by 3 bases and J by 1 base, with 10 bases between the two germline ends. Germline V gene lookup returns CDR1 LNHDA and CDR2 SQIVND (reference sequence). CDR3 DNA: TGTGCCAGTAGTATCAAGGGTACGAGCAATCAGCCCCAGCATTTT. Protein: CASSIKGTSNQPQHF. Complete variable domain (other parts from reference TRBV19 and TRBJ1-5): DGGITQSPKYLFRKEGQNVTLSCEQNLNHDAMYWYRQDPGQGLRLIYYSQIVNDFQKGDIAEGYSVSREKKESFPLTVTSAQKNPTAFYLCASSIKGTSNQPQHFGDGTRLSIL.

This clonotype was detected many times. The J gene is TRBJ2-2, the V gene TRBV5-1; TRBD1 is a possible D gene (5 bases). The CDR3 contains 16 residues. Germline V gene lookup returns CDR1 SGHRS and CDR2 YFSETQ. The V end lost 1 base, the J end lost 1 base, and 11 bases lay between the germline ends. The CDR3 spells CASSLKGQGNTGELFF. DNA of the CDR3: TGCGCCAGCAGCTTGAAGGGCCAGGGGAACACCGGGGAGCTGTTTTTT.

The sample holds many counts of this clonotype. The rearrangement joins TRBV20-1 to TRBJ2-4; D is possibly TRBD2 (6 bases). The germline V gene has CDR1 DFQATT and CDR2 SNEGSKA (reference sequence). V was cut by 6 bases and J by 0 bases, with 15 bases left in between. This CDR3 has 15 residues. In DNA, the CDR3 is TGCAGTGCCATCCCTTTGGGAGGAGCCAAAAACATTCAGTACTTC. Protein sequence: CSAIPLGGAKNIQYF.

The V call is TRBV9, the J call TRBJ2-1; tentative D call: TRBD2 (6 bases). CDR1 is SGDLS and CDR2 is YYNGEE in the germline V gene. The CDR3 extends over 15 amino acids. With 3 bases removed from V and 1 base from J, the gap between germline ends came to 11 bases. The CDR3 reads CASSGGLPSYNEQFF. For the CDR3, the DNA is TGTGCCAGCAGCGGGGGACTTCCGTCCTACAATGAGCAGTTCTTC.

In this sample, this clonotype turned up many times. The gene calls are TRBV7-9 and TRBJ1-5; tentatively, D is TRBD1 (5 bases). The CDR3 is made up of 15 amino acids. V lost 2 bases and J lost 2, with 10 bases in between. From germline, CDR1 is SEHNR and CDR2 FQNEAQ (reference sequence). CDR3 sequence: CASSLSGRGNQPQHF. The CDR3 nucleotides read TGTGCCAGCAGCTTATCGGGACGAGGCAATCAGCCCCAGCATTTT.

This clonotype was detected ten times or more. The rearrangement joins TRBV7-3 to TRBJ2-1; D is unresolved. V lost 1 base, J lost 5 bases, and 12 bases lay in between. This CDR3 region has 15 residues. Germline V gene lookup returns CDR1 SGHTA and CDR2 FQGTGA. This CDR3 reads CASSLNPAGDNEQFF. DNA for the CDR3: TGTGCCAGCAGCTTAAATCCGGCTGGTGACAATGAGCAGTTCTTC.

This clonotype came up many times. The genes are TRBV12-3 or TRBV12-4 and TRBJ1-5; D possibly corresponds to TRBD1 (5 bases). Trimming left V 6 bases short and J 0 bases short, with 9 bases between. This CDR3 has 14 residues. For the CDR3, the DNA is TGTGCCAGCAGGGCAGGGCATAGCAATCAGCCCCAGCATTTT. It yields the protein CASRAGHSNQPQHF.

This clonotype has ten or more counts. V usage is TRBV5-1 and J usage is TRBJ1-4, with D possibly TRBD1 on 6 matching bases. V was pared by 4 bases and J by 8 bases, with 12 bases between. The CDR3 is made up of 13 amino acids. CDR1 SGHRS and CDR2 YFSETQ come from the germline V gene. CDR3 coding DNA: TGCGCCAGCAGCAACCAGGGGACCGAAAAACTGTTTTTT. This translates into CASSNQGTEKLFF.

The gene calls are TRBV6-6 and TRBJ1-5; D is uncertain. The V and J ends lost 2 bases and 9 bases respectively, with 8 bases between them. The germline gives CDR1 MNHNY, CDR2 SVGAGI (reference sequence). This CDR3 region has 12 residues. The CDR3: CASSYGFVPQHF. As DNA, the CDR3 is TGTGCCAGCAGTTACGGGTTTGTGCCCCAGCATTTT.

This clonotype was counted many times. The CDR3 DNA sequence: TGTGCCAGCAGAGTCTCGGGTCCGGATAATTCACCCCTCCACTTT. Its translation: CASRVSGPDNSPLHF. The chain combines TRBV11-2 with TRBJ1-6; D gene uncertain. V shed 6 bases and J shed 5 bases, with 14 bases lying between them. The CDR3 has 15 amino acids. CDR1 and CDR2 from the germline V gene are SGHAT and FQNNGV.

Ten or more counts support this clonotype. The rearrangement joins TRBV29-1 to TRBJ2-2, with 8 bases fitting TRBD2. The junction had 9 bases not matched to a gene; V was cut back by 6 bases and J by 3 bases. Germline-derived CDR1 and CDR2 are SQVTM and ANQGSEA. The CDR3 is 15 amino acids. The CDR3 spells CSVRATSGYTGELFF. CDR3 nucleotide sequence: TGCAGCGTGCGAGCAACTAGCGGATACACCGGGGAGCTGTTTTTT.

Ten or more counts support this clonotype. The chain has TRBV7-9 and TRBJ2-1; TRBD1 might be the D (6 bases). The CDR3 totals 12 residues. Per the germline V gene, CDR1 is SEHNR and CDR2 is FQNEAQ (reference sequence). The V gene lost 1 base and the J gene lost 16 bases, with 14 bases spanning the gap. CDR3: CASSLEPGTQFF. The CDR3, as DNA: TGTGCCAGCAGCTTAGAACCCGGGACACAATTCTTC. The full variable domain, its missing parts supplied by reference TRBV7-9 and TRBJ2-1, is DTGVSQNPRHKITKRGQNVTFRCDPISEHNRLYWYRQTLGQGPEFLTYFQNEAQLEKSRLLSDRFSAERPKGSFSTLEIQRTEQGDSAMYLCASSLEPGTQFFGPGTRLTVL.

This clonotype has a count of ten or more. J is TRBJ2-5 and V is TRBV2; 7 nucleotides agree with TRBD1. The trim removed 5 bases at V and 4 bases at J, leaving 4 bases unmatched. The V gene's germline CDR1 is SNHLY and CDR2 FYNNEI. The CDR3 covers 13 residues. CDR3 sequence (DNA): TGTGCCAGCAGTAACAGGGGCCGAGAGACCCAGTACTTC. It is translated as CASSNRGRETQYF. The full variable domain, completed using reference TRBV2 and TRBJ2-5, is EPEVTQTPSHQVTQMGQEVILRCVPISNHLYFYWYRQILGQKVEFLVSFYNNEISEKSEIFDDQFSVERPDGSNFTLKIRSTKLEDSAMYFCASSNRGRETQYFGPGTRLLVL.

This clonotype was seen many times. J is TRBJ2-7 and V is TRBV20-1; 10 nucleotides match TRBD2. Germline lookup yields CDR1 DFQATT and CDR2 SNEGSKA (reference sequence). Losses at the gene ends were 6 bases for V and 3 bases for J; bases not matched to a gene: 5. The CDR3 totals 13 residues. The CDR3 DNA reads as TGCAGTGCCGACAAGCGGGAGGGCTACGAGCAGTACTTC. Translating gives CSADKREGYEQYF.